The rows below give T cell receptor beta chains drawn from one sample of a study of blood T cell repertoires in COVID-19. Profiling relied on immunoSEQ multiplex PCR, and the TCRdb table lists in-frame clones only, not all of them. The table includes roughly 160,000 clones, approximately 81% detected once. Material: peripheral blood. These receptors came from a middle-aged man with acute or convalescent COVID-19. Both conserved end residues are part of each CDR3. A D gene is named only where the DNA matches it firmly. Clone size is shown for a subset of rows, as once, few, many or a class of expanded clone.

d_call	j_call	clone_size	v_call	cdr3_aa	cdr3_nt
NA	TRBJ2-2	NA	TRBV5-1	CASSSPRAYTGELFF	TGCGCCAGCAGCTCACCCCGTGCGTACACCGGGGAGCTGTTTTTT
NA	TRBJ2-2	NA	TRBV5-6	CASSLRGIDTGELFF	TGTGCCAGCAGCTTGCGGGGGATTGACACCGGGGAGCTGTTTTTT
NA	TRBJ1-1	NA	TRBV30	CAWTGLNTEAFF	TGTGCCTGGACAGGGTTGAACACTGAAGCTTTCTTT
NA	TRBJ1-2	NA	TRBV9	CASSASGSGYTF	TGTGCCAGCAGCGCTTCAGGCTCCGGCTACACCTTC
NA	TRBJ1-1	NA	TRBV27	CASKWSGTLMNTEAFF	TGTGCCAGCAAGTGGAGCGGGACCCTCATGAACACTGAAGCTTTCTTT
NA	TRBJ2-7	NA	TRBV2	CASKIGQPDEQYF	TGTGCCAGCAAAATCGGACAGCCTGACGAGCAGTACTTC
TRBD2	TRBJ2-1	once	TRBV6-5	CASSISTSDYNEQFF	TGTGCCAGTTCCATATCGACTAGCGACTACAATGAGCAGTTCTTC
TRBD1	TRBJ1-5	once	TRBV7-8	CASSSEGDRGRIAQPQHF	TGTGCCAGCAGCTCAGAGGGGGACAGGGGGCGAATAGCTCAGCCCCAGCATTTT
TRBD2	TRBJ2-1	NA	TRBV4-3	CASSQDGGGGSSYNEQFF	TGCGCCAGCAGCCAAGACGGGGGCGGGGGGAGCTCCTACAATGAGCAGTTCTTC
TRBD1	TRBJ2-7	NA	TRBV9	CASSKTGNEQYF	TGTGCCAGCAGCAAGACAGGGAACGAGCAGTACTTC
TRBD1	TRBJ1-1	NA	TRBV30	CAWSDRDTEAFF	TGTGCCTGGTCCGACAGGGACACTGAAGCTTTCTTT
NA	TRBJ1-1	NA	TRBV5-1	CASSDSKNTEAFF	TGCGCCAGCAGCGACAGCAAGAACACTGAAGCTTTCTTT
TRBD2	TRBJ2-3	NA	TRBV7-3	CASSLNSGGAADTQYF	TGTGCCAGCAGCTTAAATAGCGGGGGGGCAGCAGATACGCAGTATTTT
NA	TRBJ2-3	once	TRBV18	CASSSGSPSGTDTQYF	TGTGCCAGCTCATCGGGTTCGCCTAGCGGCACAGATACGCAGTATTTT
TRBD1	TRBJ2-2	NA	TRBV11-2	CASSLVGTGKHTGELFF	TGTGCCAGCAGCTTAGTGGGGACAGGGAAGCACACCGGGGAGCTGTTTTTT
TRBD1	TRBJ1-3	NA	TRBV25-1	CASSAPQGAYLGNTIYF	TGTGCCAGCAGTGCACCACAGGGGGCATATTTGGGAAACACCATATATTTT
TRBD2	TRBJ2-5	NA	TRBV29-1	CSVGTSARGETQYF	TGCAGCGTTGGGACTAGCGCGCGAGGGGAGACCCAGTACTTC
TRBD1	TRBJ2-7	NA	TRBV2	CASSKGQGFHEQYF	TGTGCCAGCAGTAAAGGACAGGGGTTCCACGAGCAGTACTTC
NA	TRBJ2-2	NA	TRBV6-2/TRBV6-3	CASSYREPGELFF	TGTGCCAGCAGTTATCGGGAACCTGGGGAGCTGTTTTTT
NA	TRBJ2-6	NA	TRBV19	CASSTTGLGANVLTF	TGTGCCAGTAGTACGACAGGATTGGGGGCCAACGTCCTGACTTTC
NA	TRBJ1-2	NA	TRBV7-8	CASSTREGGGYTF	TGTGCCAGCAGCACCCGCGAGGGAGGAGGCTACACCTTC
TRBD1	TRBJ1-5	NA	TRBV27	CASSPGDSHNQPQHF	TGTGCCAGCAGTCCTGGGGACAGTCACAATCAGCCCCAGCATTTT
NA	TRBJ2-2	NA	TRBV27	CASSLGRRNTGELFF	TGTGCCAGCAGTTTGGGTAGGAGGAACACCGGGGAGCTGTTTTTT
NA	TRBJ1-2	NA	TRBV5-6	CASTLNWGDGYTF	TGTGCCAGCACCTTGAACTGGGGCGATGGCTACACCTTC
TRBD1	TRBJ1-1	NA	TRBV3-1/TRBV3-2	CASSPGQVFTEAFF	TGTGCCAGCAGCCCGGGACAGGTTTTTACTGAAGCTTTCTTT
TRBD1	TRBJ1-2	NA	TRBV12-5	CASAPTNRGLYGYTF	TGTGCTAGTGCTCCAACAAACAGGGGGCTCTATGGCTACACCTTC
NA	TRBJ1-2	NA	TRBV28	CASSFPTGQYGYTF	TGTGCCAGCAGTTTCCCGACAGGCCAATATGGCTACACCTTC
TRBD1	TRBJ2-7	NA	TRBV7-9	CASSPTLRDSHEQYF	TGTGCCAGCAGCCCCACCCTCCGGGACAGCCACGAGCAGTACTTC
TRBD1	TRBJ1-1	NA	TRBV7-9	CASSHTGTENTEAFF	TGTGCCAGCAGCCACACCGGGACAGAGAACACTGAAGCTTTCTTT
NA	TRBJ1-5	NA	TRBV2	CASSEAIRQPQHF	TGTGCCAGCAGTGAAGCTATCCGTCAGCCCCAGCATTTT
TRBD1	TRBJ1-2	few	TRBV12-5	CASGFRLPRAGGKGYTF	TGTGCTAGTGGTTTCCGGCTCCCTCGGGCAGGGGGCAAAGGCTACACCTTC
TRBD1	TRBJ1-5	NA	TRBV18	CASSPTDTGGGQPQHF	TGTGCCAGCTCACCTACAGACACAGGGGGCGGACAGCCCCAGCATTTT
NA	TRBJ2-2	NA	TRBV2	CASTPGETGPTGELFF	TGTGCCAGCACGCCGGGGGAGACAGGGCCAACCGGGGAGCTGTTTTTT
TRBD2	TRBJ2-1	NA	TRBV5-4	CASSWTSGLGQFF	TGTGCCAGCAGCTGGACTAGCGGTTTAGGGCAGTTCTTC
NA	TRBJ1-4	NA	TRBV7-2	CASSLGYGDREKLFF	TGTGCCAGCAGCTTAGGGTACGGAGATAGGGAAAAACTGTTTTTT
NA	TRBJ1-5	NA	TRBV6-2/TRBV6-3	CASSREAGEFYWSNQPQHF	TGTGCCAGCAGTCGGGAGGCAGGGGAGTTTTATTGGAGCAATCAGCCCCAGCATTTT
TRBD2	TRBJ2-7	few	TRBV6-2/TRBV6-3	CASSTSSGGSDEQYF	TGTGCCAGCAGTACCTCTAGCGGGGGGAGCGACGAGCAGTACTTC
NA	TRBJ1-2	once	TRBV5-1	CASSLGEPNTYGYTF	TGCGCCAGCAGCTTAGGGGAACCCAACACCTATGGCTACACCTTC
NA	TRBJ1-1	NA	TRBV4-3	CASSQVLGREAFF	TGCGCCAGCAGCCAAGTACTAGGCCGTGAAGCTTTCTTT
NA	TRBJ1-1	NA	TRBV21-1	CASGQGWFTEAFF	TGTGCCAGCGGACAGGGGTGGTTCACTGAAGCTTTCTTT
NA	TRBJ1-4	NA	TRBV14	CASSQTGATNEKLFF	TGTGCCAGCAGCCAGACAGGAGCAACTAATGAAAAACTGTTTTTT
TRBD1	TRBJ1-4	NA	TRBV9	CASSEGGQGAEKLFF	TGTGCCAGCAGCGAGGGGGGACAGGGGGCTGAAAAACTGTTTTTT
NA	TRBJ2-1	NA	TRBV6-1	CASSELGAYPYNEQFF	TGTGCCAGCAGTGAATTGGGGGCGTACCCCTACAATGAGCAGTTCTTC
NA	TRBJ1-5	NA	TRBV18	CASSPDYNQPQHF	TGTGCCAGCTCACCAGACTACAATCAGCCCCAGCATTTT
NA	TRBJ1-6	NA	TRBV7-2	CASSLSSYNSPLHF	TGTGCCAGCAGCCTGAGCTCCTATAATTCACCCCTCCACTTT